Each of the 28 T cell receptor beta chains below was sequenced from the same sample in a study of shared clonotypes between healthy human individuals. Method: immunoSEQ multiplex PCR; TCRdb's copy keeps in-frame clones and lacks some. The profile covers around 1.4 million clones, with roughly 98.5% appearing a single time and 0.36% taken by the ten largest. Sequencing was carried out using naive CD4+ T cells sorted from blood. Subset described: CD45RA+ positively selected. The origin of the receptors is a man aged 25-45 years in good health.

The V and J genes are TRBV5-1 and TRBJ2-3; D ambiguous. CDR1 and CDR2 (germline): SGHRS, YFSETQ. V lost 4 bases to trimming and J lost 4 bases, with 16 bases between them. The CDR3 contains 15 residues. The CDR3 DNA follows: TGCGCCAGCAGCCCGTGGACGGGTCCTGCAGATACGCAGTATTTT. Its translation: CASSPWTGPADTQYF.

The V gene is TRBV5-8, the J gene TRBJ1-1; D not resolved. V was shortened by 0 bases and J by 4 bases, with 10 bases between the two germline ends. The V gene's germline CDR1 is SGHTS and CDR2 YDEGEE. This CDR3 has 14 residues. The CDR3 DNA reads TGTGCCAGCAGCTTGGGGCTTCGAAGCACTGAAGCTTTCTTT. It translates to CASSLGLRSTEAFF.

V and J are TRBV28 and TRBJ2-7; TRBD2 matches at 11 bases. Germline CDR1 reads MDHEN; CDR2 reads SYDVKM. The length of the CDR3 is 17 residues. The J segment lost 0 bases and the V segment lost 6 bases, leaving 10 bases of the junction unmatched. CDR3 loop: CASRPGLAGGSSYEQYF. Written as DNA, the CDR3 is TGTGCCAGCAGGCCCGGACTAGCGGGTGGAAGCTCCTACGAGCAGTACTTC.

This chain joins TRBV5-1 and TRBJ1-2; 7 bases are a match to TRBD1. The junction had 8 bases not matched to a gene; V was cut back by 5 bases and J by 1 base. The CDR3 extends over 15 amino acids. Germline-derived CDR1 and CDR2 are SGHRS and YFSETQ. The CDR3 is CASRRTGDFNYGYTF. CDR3 DNA sequence: TGCGCCAGCAGACGGACAGGCGACTTTAACTATGGCTACACCTTC.

This chain uses TRBV12-5 with TRBJ2-1; 9 positions match TRBD2. Germline CDR1 reads LGHNT; CDR2 reads FRNRAP. This CDR3 contains 18 residues. With 5 bases clipped from V and 4 bases from J, the junction kept 15 bases outside the gene matches. The CDR3 protein is CASGMGLSREGRYNEQFF. The CDR3 DNA sequence: TGTGCTAGTGGTATGGGACTATCGCGGGAGGGCCGGTACAATGAGCAGTTCTTC.

This chain joins TRBV7-2 and TRBJ2-7; D is possibly TRBD2 (6 bases). The CDR3 length is 15 residues. The V end lost 3 bases, the J end lost 2 bases, and 14 bases lay between the germline ends. Germline-derived CDR1 and CDR2 are SGHTA and FQGNSA. CDR3 nucleotide sequence: TGTGCCAGCAGCTTCATTCACCGGGAGACCTACGAGCAGTACTTC. This translates into CASSFIHRETYEQYF.

The rearrangement joins TRBV27 to TRBJ2-7; 11 bases fit TRBD1. V trimming: 6 bases; J trimming: 3 bases; junction bases outside the gene matches: 4. CDR1 and CDR2 (germline): MNHEY, SMNVEV (reference sequence). CDR3 size: 14 residues. The CDR3 sequence: CASSQDRGLYEQYF. The CDR3 nucleotides read TGTGCCAGCAGCCAGGACAGGGGGCTCTACGAGCAGTACTTC.

The V and J genes are TRBV2 and TRBJ2-3; 15 bases line up with TRBD2. The CDR3 has 19 residues. Germline assignment: CDR1 SNHLY and CDR2 FYNNEI. The ends lost 4 bases at V and 1 base at J; junction bases unmatched: 9. CDR3 region: CASSGTSGRALLGTDTQYF. CDR3 nucleotide sequence: TGTGCCAGCAGTGGGACTAGCGGGAGGGCCTTATTAGGCACAGATACGCAGTATTTT.

In DNA, the CDR3 is TGCGCCAGCAGCTTGGAGGGGCTATTCAATCAGCCCCAGCATTTT. It specifies CASSLEGLFNQPQHF. The chain uses TRBV5-1 and TRBJ1-5; D possibly corresponds to TRBD1 (5 bases). This CDR3 has 15 residues. The germline gives CDR1 SGHRS, CDR2 YFSETQ. The V end lost 0 bases, the J end lost 3 bases, and 10 bases lay between the germline ends.

This clone was counted once. In the same sample, other DNA sequences code for this CDR3. The chain couples TRBV29-1 to TRBJ2-1; a weak D match, TRBD2 (6 bases). Trimming took 5 bases from V and 0 from J, leaving 8 bases between them. Germline lookup yields CDR1 SQVTM and CDR2 ANQGSEA. This CDR3 is 13 amino acids long. CDR3 protein: CSVSRGSYNEQFF. CDR3 in DNA: TGCAGCGTTTCGCGGGGCTCCTACAATGAGCAGTTCTTC.

The V call is TRBV9, the J call TRBJ1-1, with a weak D call TRBD1 (5 bases). From germline, CDR1 is SGDLS and CDR2 YYNGEE. Trimming removed 0 bases from V and 4 bases from J, with 13 bases in between. There are 15 residues in the CDR3. For the CDR3, the DNA is TGTGCCAGCAGCGTAGGTTCTATCGGGGGCACTGAAGCTTTCTTT. Protein product: CASSVGSIGGTEAFF.

The chain employs TRBV18 and TRBJ2-3; perhaps D is TRBD1 or TRBD2 (5 bases each). Deletions cut 3 bases from V and 2 bases from J, with 18 bases between. Germline CDR1 KGHSH, CDR2 LQKENI. There are 17 residues in the CDR3. The CDR3 DNA follows: TGTGCCAGCTCACCCGGGGTTGGGGCCTCTCCCACAGATACGCAGTATTTT. It translates to CASSPGVGASPTDTQYF.

The rearrangement uses TRBV19 and TRBJ2-1; 8 nucleotides align to TRBD1. Trimming cost V 1 base and J 8 bases; bases outside gene matches: 7. Per germline, CDR1 LNHDA and CDR2 SQIVND (reference sequence). The CDR3 is made up of 15 amino acids. The CDR3 loop reads CASSIGRTGRYEQFF. The CDR3 region has the DNA TGTGCCAGTAGTATAGGTCGGACAGGGAGATATGAGCAGTTCTTC.

This chain connects TRBV15 to TRBJ2-1; the D is unclear. This CDR3 region has 15 residues. CDR1 is LNHNV, CDR2 YYDKDF, per germline (reference sequence). V was shortened by 8 bases and J by 0 bases, with 14 bases between the two germline ends. The CDR3 loop is CATAKRPSSYNEQFF. Written as DNA, the CDR3 is TGTGCCACCGCCAAAAGGCCCAGCTCCTACAATGAGCAGTTCTTC. Based on the CDR3 plus reference TRBV15 and TRBJ2-1, the full variable domain is DAMVIQNPRYQVTQFGKPVTLSCSQTLNHNVMYWYQQKSSQAPKLLFHYYDKDFNNEADTPDNFQSRRPNTSFCFLDIRSPGLGDTAMYLCATAKRPSSYNEQFFGPGTRLTVL.

The gene calls are TRBV28 and TRBJ1-5, with D possibly matching TRBD1 (5 bases). Germline V gene sequence: CDR1 MDHEN, CDR2 SYDVKM. Deletions cut 5 bases from V and 2 bases from J, with 16 bases between. CDR3 size: 16 residues. CDR3 protein: CASSAEQARGNQPQHF. CDR3 DNA sequence: TGTGCCAGCAGTGCCGAACAGGCGAGGGGCAATCAGCCCCAGCATTTT.

V usage is TRBV9 and J usage is TRBJ2-5, with TRBD2 matching 9 bases. Trimming at V came to 3 bases and at J to 5 bases, leaving 8 bases not matched to a gene. CDR1 and CDR2 from the germline V gene are SGDLS and YYNGEE. The length of the CDR3 is 15 residues. The CDR3, as DNA: TGTGCCAGCAGCGCTAACCCGAGCGGGAGGGAGACCCAGTACTTC. Protein: CASSANPSGRETQYF.

This clone was seen just once. This chain uses TRBV5-5 with TRBJ1-3; 7 bases map to TRBD1. The V gene end was trimmed by 5 bases and the J gene end by 0 bases; junction bases not matched to a gene: 8. CDR3 length equals 16 residues. Germline loops: CDR1 SGHKS, CDR2 YYEKEE (reference sequence). The CDR3 is CASRRGTANSGNTIYF. The CDR3 bases are TGTGCCAGCAGACGGGGGACAGCTAACTCTGGAAACACCATATATTTT.

This rearrangement joins TRBV14 to TRBJ2-7, with D perhaps matching TRBD1 or TRBD2 (7 bases each). The CDR3 is made up of 13 amino acids. Germline V lookup: CDR1 SGHDN, CDR2 FVKESK. The V end was cut by 3 bases, the J end by 12 bases, with 18 bases between. CDR3 in amino acids: CASSQLTGRVWYF. CDR3 in DNA: TGTGCCAGCAGCCAGCTGACAGGGAGGGTTTGGTACTTC.

The rearrangement uses TRBV6-5 and TRBJ2-7; D uncertain. From germline, CDR1 is MNHEY and CDR2 SVGAGI. This CDR3 contains 12 residues. Between the trimmed V and J ends, which lost 4 bases and 6 bases, there was a span of 10 bases. CDR3 region: CASSSRPLEQYF. CDR3 DNA sequence: TGTGCCAGCAGTTCTCGCCCTCTCGAGCAGTACTTC.

This clone was recorded once. The CDR3 nucleotides read TGTGCCAGCAGTTATACCCCGGGGGTCGATCAGCCCCAGCATTTT. It codes for CASSYTPGVDQPQHF. V gene TRBV27 combines with J gene TRBJ1-5, with D perhaps matching TRBD1 (5 bases). The germline V gene encodes CDR1 MNHEY and CDR2 SMNVEV (reference sequence). This CDR3 has 15 residues. V was shortened by 4 bases and J by 5 bases, with 15 bases between the two germline ends.

The chain is built from TRBV18 and TRBJ1-1, with TRBD1 as a possible D gene (6 bases). The V and J ends lost 7 bases and 4 bases respectively, with 19 bases between them. This CDR3 has 15 amino acids. Germline V CDR1 and CDR2: KGHSH, LQKENI. CDR3 sequence: CASFMPTGLSTEAFF. For the CDR3, the DNA is TGTGCCAGCTTCATGCCGACAGGATTAAGCACTGAAGCTTTCTTT.

The rearrangement joins TRBV28 to TRBJ1-1, with D unclear. Germline V gives CDR1 MDHEN, CDR2 SYDVKM. The CDR3 contains 12 residues. With 1 base removed from V and 9 bases from J, the gap between germline ends came to 9 bases. Here the CDR3 reads CASSLSALKAFF. DNA for the CDR3: TGTGCCAGCAGTTTATCGGCATTAAAAGCTTTCTTT.

The V and J genes are TRBV29-1 and TRBJ2-2, with a weak D call TRBD1 (6 bases). The germline CDR1 and CDR2 sequences are SQVTM and ANQGSEA. The ends were cut back, 4 bases at V and 6 bases at J, with 12 bases in the middle. This CDR3 has 13 residues. The CDR3 bases are TGCAGCGTTGTATACAGGGTAGCCGGGGAGCTGTTTTTT. Translation: CSVVYRVAGELFF.

The chain's CDR3 is CASSFFAGQQETQYF. The CDR3 DNA follows: TGCGCCAGCAGCTTTTTCGCGGGACAGCAAGAGACCCAGTACTTC. The gene calls are TRBV5-1 and TRBJ2-5, with D perhaps matching TRBD1 (7 bases). Germline V gene lookup returns CDR1 SGHRS and CDR2 YFSETQ. Trimming stripped 2 bases from V and 2 bases from J, with 13 bases between. The CDR3 is made up of 15 amino acids.

This chain links TRBV14 with TRBJ1-2; TRBD1 matches 7 bases. Germline V gives CDR1 SGHDN, CDR2 FVKESK. Trimming took 6 bases from V and 3 from J; bases not matched to a gene: 7. The CDR3 extends over 14 amino acids. The CDR3 loop is CASSSTGSDYGYTF. The CDR3 coding sequence is TGTGCCAGCAGTTCGACAGGGTCTGACTATGGCTACACCTTC.

The gene calls are TRBV5-1 and TRBJ2-2; D is possibly TRBD1 (5 bases). Trimming removed 3 bases at V and 0 bases at J, with 12 bases between. The CDR3 is 16 amino acids. CDR1 is SGHRS and CDR2 is YFSETQ in the germline V gene. The CDR3 is CASSWGSRTNTGELFF. The CDR3 DNA follows: TGCGCCAGCAGCTGGGGCTCGCGGACGAACACCGGGGAGCTGTTTTTT.

The chain recombines TRBV4-1 with TRBJ2-3; 7 bases line up with TRBD1. V was clipped by 2 bases and J by 5 bases; unmatched bases: 13. The CDR3 has 17 residues. Germline loops: CDR1 MGHRA, CDR2 YSYEKL. CDR3 DNA: TGCGCCAGCAGCCAAACCCCCCCCGACAGGGTTGGAGATACGCAGTATTTT. Encoded protein: CASSQTPPDRVGDTQYF.

The CDR3 sequence is CASSQGTEFSYEQYF. The CDR3 DNA reads TGTGCCAGCTCACAGGGGACAGAGTTCTCCTACGAGCAGTACTTC. The chain has TRBV18 and TRBJ2-7; 7 bases line up with TRBD1. V lost 4 bases to trimming and J lost 0 bases; unmatched junction nucleotides: 6. Germline CDR1 reads KGHSH; CDR2 reads LQKENI. The CDR3 loop spans 15 amino acids.